This TCR beta chain was documented in a study of blood T cell repertoires in COVID-19. Study as a whole: Sample material is recorded as cDNA or gDNA derived from T cells, B-cell-depleted T cells, or PBMCs.

Original analysis: Amplifying reference gene primers gave estimates of nucleated cell counts. Here immunoSEQ multiplex PCR was the method, and the copy in TCRdb shows in-frame clones only, minus some. Clone size and the V and J calls come from that table; the DNA yielded D and trimming. This table holds some 100,000 clones, 75% to 90% found once. Trimming removed 2 bases from V and 0 bases from J, with 28 bases in between. The CDR3 extends over 21 amino acids. Germline CDR1 reads MGHRA; CDR2 reads YSYEKL. Sequenced: peripheral blood. V gene TRBV4-1 combines with J gene TRBJ1-2; maybe TRBD1 (5 bases). This TCR was sampled from a woman in her 70s with acute or convalescent COVID-19. In DNA form, the CDR3 reads TGCGCCAGCAGCCAATTCCCGTTTTTAGGCAGGGAACACCGCTCTAACTATGGCTACACCTTC. Protein sequence: CASSQFPFLGREHRSNYGYTF.